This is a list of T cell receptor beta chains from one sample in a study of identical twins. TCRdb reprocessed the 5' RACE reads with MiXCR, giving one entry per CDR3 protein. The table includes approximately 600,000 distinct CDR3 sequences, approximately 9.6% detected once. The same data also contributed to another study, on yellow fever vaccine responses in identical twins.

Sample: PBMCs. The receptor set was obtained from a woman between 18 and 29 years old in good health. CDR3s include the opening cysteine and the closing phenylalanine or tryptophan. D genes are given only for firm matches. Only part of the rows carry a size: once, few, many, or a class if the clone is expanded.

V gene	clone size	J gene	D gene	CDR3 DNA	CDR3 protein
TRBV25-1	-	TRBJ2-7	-	TGTGCCAGCGCCCGGCAAGTTGGGTACGAGCAGTACTTC	CASARQVGYEQYF
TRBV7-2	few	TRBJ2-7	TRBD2	TGTGCCAGCAGCGTACTAGCGGGGTCCCATCTCGAGCAGTACTTC	CASSVLAGSHLEQYF
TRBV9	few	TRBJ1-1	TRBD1	TGTGCCAGCAGCTCATACAGGGGGAACACTGAAGCTTTCTTT	CASSSYRGNTEAFF
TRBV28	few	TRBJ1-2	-	TGTGCCAGCATAGGTTATTCAGGCTACACCTTC	CASIGYSGYTF
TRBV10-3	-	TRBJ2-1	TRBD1	TGTGCCATCAGTGTGGGACAGGGGGCGTATGAGCAGTTCTTC	CAISVGQGAYEQFF
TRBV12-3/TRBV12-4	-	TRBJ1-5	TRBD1	TGTGCCAGCAGTTTACAAACAGGGGGCAATCAGCCCCAGCATTTT	CASSLQTGGNQPQHF
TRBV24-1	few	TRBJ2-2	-	TGTGCCACCAGTGCCATTATTGGCGGGGAGCTGTTTTTT	CATSAIIGGELFF
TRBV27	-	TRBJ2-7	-	TGTGCCAGCAGTTACGAACAGGGTTTTGACGAGCAGTACTTC	CASSYEQGFDEQYF
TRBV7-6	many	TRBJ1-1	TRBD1	TGTGCCAGCAGCCCGAGACAGGGATGGACTGAAGCTTTCTTT	CASSPRQGWTEAFF
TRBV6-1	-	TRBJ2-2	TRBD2	TGTGCCAGCAGGGAAAGAGCGGGAGGAGGTTTAGGCGCGAACACCGGGGAGCTGTTTTTT	CASRERAGGGLGANTGELFF
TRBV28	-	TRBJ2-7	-	TGTGCCAGCAGTCCCACCGGGGGGCTTCGGCAGTACTTC	CASSPTGGLRQYF
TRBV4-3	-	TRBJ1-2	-	TGCGCCAGCAGCCAAGATGTCAGAACTAACTATGGCTACACCTTC	CASSQDVRTNYGYTF
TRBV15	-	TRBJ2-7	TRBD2	TGTGCCACCAGCAGAGAGGGGGGGATTGGGTTAAGCGAGCAGTACTTC	CATSREGGIGLSEQYF
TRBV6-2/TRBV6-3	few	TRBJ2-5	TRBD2	TGTGCCAGCAGTGGATTCTCTACCAGAGCGGGAGGTTACGAGACCCAGTACTTC	CASSGFSTRAGGYETQYF
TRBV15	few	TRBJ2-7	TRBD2	TGTGCCACCCAGGAAGGGGAGGGCGAGCAGTACTTC	CATQEGEGEQYF
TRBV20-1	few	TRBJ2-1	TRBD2	TGCAGTGCTAGTAGGGGTCTAGCGGCCTACAATGAGCAGTTCTTC	CSASRGLAAYNEQFF
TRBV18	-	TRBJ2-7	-	TGTGCCAGCTCACCACCGGCACAGCCTTACGAGCAGTACTTC	CASSPPAQPYEQYF
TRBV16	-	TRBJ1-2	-	TGTGCCAGCAGCCAGACGGCAGGGATAGCTAACTATGGCTACACCTTC	CASSQTAGIANYGYTF
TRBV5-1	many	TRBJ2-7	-	TGCGCCAGCAGCTCCTCGGACTTCCACTCCTACGAGCAGTACTTC	CASSSSDFHSYEQYF
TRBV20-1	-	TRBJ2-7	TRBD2	TGCAGTGCTTCGGGACTAGCCAAAATCTACGAGCAGTACTTC	CSASGLAKIYEQYF
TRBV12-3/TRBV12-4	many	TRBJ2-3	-	TGTGCCAGCAGACGGGACTTGGTGAACACAGATACGCAGTATTTT	CASRRDLVNTDTQYF
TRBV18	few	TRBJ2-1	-	TGTGCCAGCTCACCCCTGACGCGTAATGAGCAGTTCTTC	CASSPLTRNEQFF
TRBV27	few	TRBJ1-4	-	TGTGCCAGCGGGGGGACTGCAACTAATGAAAAACTGTTTTTT	CASGGTATNEKLFF
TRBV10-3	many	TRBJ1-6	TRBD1	TGTGCCATCAACGGACAGGGGAATTCACCCCTCCACTTT	CAINGQGNSPLHF
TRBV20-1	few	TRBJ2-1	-	TGCAGTGCTAGATTACCCGACAGGTCTTATTACAATGAGCAGTTCTTC	CSARLPDRSYYNEQFF
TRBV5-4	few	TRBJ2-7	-	TGTGCCAGCAGCCTAGGACTGGAAACCTACGAGCAGTACTTC	CASSLGLETYEQYF
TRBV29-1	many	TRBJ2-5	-	TGCAGCGTTGTGGGGGTCCAAGAGACCCAGTACTTC	CSVVGVQETQYF
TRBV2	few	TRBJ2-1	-	TGTGCCAGCAGTGTCGGGGCAAGCCGCGATGAGCAGTTCTTC	CASSVGASRDEQFF
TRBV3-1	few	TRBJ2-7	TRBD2	TGTGCCAGCAGCCGTAGCGGGGGGCGTTCCGAGCAGTACTTC	CASSRSGGRSEQYF
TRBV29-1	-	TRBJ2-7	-	TGCAGCGTTGGCGTTATTGGATCGGTGGAAATGCTCTACGAGCAGTACTTC	CSVGVIGSVEMLYEQYF
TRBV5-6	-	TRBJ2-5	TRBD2	TGTGCCAGCAGTTCCTTTGGGAGCGGGGGGAAGAGGGAGACCCAGTACTTC	CASSSFGSGGKRETQYF
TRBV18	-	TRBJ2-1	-	TGTGCCAGCTCACCACTCGACAGAGGGGGGGGTGAGCAGTTCTTC	CASSPLDRGGGEQFF
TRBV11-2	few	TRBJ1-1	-	TGTGCCAGCAGCTTGACAGTTGAAGCTTTCTTT	CASSLTVEAFF
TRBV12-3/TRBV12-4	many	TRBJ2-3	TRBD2	TGTGCCAGCAGCTCTGGGACTAGTGTGAATACGCAGTATTTT	CASSSGTSVNTQYF
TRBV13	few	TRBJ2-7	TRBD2	TGTGCCAGCAGCTTATACGGCGGGGGCTCCTACGAGCAGTACTTC	CASSLYGGGSYEQYF
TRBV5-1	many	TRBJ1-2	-	TGCGCCAGCAGCTTTGATCCACAGGGTATTTCTGGCTACACCTTC	CASSFDPQGISGYTF
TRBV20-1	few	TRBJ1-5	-	TGCAGTGCCACACCCACGGGACAACTCAATCAGCCCCAGCATTTT	CSATPTGQLNQPQHF
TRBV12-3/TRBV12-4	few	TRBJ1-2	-	TGTGCCAGCAGTTTGAATGTGGGAACTAACTATGGCTACACCTTC	CASSLNVGTNYGYTF
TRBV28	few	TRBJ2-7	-	TGTGCCAGCAGTTTGTGGGGGGCCCTTCTCGAGCAGTACTTC	CASSLWGALLEQYF
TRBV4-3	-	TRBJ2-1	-	TGCGCCAGCAGCCAAGACTGGTCAGGTGGGGCCTCCTACAATGAGCAGTTCTTC	CASSQDWSGGASYNEQFF
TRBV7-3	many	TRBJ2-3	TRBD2	TGTGCCAGCAAACGGGGGGGTACAGATACGCAGTATTTT	CASKRGGTDTQYF
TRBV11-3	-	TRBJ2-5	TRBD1	TGTGCCAGCAGCTTTGGACAGGGGGGTTCAGAGACCCAGTACTTC	CASSFGQGGSETQYF
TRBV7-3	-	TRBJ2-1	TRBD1	TGTGCCAGCAGCCGGGAACAGGGGAGTGAGCAGTTCTTC	CASSREQGSEQFF
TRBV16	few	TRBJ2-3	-	TGTGCCAGCAGCCAATTCTCAAGCACAGATACGCAGTATTTT	CASSQFSSTDTQYF
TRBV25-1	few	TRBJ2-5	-	TGCGCCAGCAACCGGCCGGCGCAAGAGACCCAGTACTTC	CASNRPAQETQYF
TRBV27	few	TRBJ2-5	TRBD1	TGTGCCAGCAGTTCTCCCCTGACAGGGGACCGACAGACCCAGTACTTC	CASSSPLTGDRQTQYF
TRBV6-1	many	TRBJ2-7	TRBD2	TGTGCCACCAGGTCATGGGGACTAGCGGGGCCCTACGAGCAGTACTTC	CATRSWGLAGPYEQYF
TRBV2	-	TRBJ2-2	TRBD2	TGTGCCAGCAGTACTAGCGCCCCGAACACCGGGGAGCTGTTTTTT	CASSTSAPNTGELFF
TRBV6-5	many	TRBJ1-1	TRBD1	TGTGCCAGTTCGAACAGGGGGAGGGAAGCTTTCTTT	CASSNRGREAFF
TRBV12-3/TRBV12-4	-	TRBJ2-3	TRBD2	TGTGCCAGCAGTTTAGGTGGTCGTCTAGCGGGGGGGCAAAGCACAGATACGCAGTATTTT	CASSLGGRLAGGQSTDTQYF
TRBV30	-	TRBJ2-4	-	TGTGCCTGGAGTCGGCGGGGGCAGGGCATTCAGTACTTC	CAWSRRGQGIQYF
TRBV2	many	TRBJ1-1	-	TGTGCCAGCAGTGAGGTCGGAATAAACACTGAAGCTTTCTTT	CASSEVGINTEAFF
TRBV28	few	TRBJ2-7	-	TGTGCCAGCAGTCCAATTACCAACCCATCGGGACGGAACTACGAGCAGTACTTC	CASSPITNPSGRNYEQYF
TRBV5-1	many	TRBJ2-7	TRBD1	TGCGCCAGCAGCTCCGGAGGGGACAGGGACTTTTTCTCCTTC	CASSSGGDRDFFSF